A single sample gave rise to the 10 T cell receptor beta chains below, sequenced in a study of T cell repertoires in cytomegalovirus infection. TCRdb passed the reads through MiXCR, listing each CDR3 protein once. The data contain some 350,000 distinct CDR3 sequences, roughly 34% of them singletons. These receptors' targets are unknown. The sample here was cultured PBMCs, taken from culture after CMV antigen stimulation. Receptors were obtained from a human donor in good health (CMV status not recorded). Some clones in this sample may be carry-over from other donors' samples.

The rearrangement uses TRBV11-2 and TRBJ2-1; 12 bases are a match to TRBD2. From germline, CDR1 is SGHAT and CDR2 FQNNGV. The CDR3 is 19 residues long. The V and J ends lost 3 bases and 0 bases, in that order; junction bases with no gene match: 9. Here the CDR3 DNA reads TGTGCCAGCAGCTTTGACGGGACTAGCGGGTCCCGCTCCTACAATGAGCAGTTCTTC. This sequence encodes CASSFDGTSGSRSYNEQFF.

This clonotype was recorded a few times. The chain couples TRBV7-8 to TRBJ2-2, with a possible D match to TRBD2 (5 bases). CDR1 and CDR2 (germline): SGHVS, FQNEAQ. With 9 bases removed from V and 1 base from J, the gap between germline ends came to 9 bases. This CDR3 has 13 residues. The DNA for the CDR3 is TGTGCCAGGCCCGGGATGAACACCGGGGAGCTGTTTTTT. It encodes CARPGMNTGELFF.

The CDR3 region is CASQGGRAQETQYF. The CDR3 DNA reads TGTGCCTCACAGGGGGGGAGGGCCCAAGAGACCCAGTACTTC. The V and J genes are TRBV7-2 and TRBJ2-5; D is perhaps TRBD1 (8 bases). Germline V lookup: CDR1 SGHTA, CDR2 FQGNSA. Trimming stripped 11 bases from V and 1 base from J, with 17 bases between. The CDR3 is 14 amino acids.

This clonotype was counted between two and nine times. The chain combines TRBV5-6 with TRBJ2-1; 9 nucleotides line up with TRBD1. The CDR3 spans 14 residues. CDR1 SGHDT and CDR2 YYEEEE come from the germline V gene. After removal of 4 bases from V and 7 bases from J, the junction contained 6 bases not matched to a gene. The CDR3 DNA reads as TGTGCCAGCAGCCTGGGACAGGGAATGAATGAGCAGTTCTTC. Amino acids: CASSLGQGMNEQFF.

The rearrangement joins TRBV20-1 to TRBJ2-1, with TRBD2 matching over 15 bases. This CDR3 spans 14 amino acids. V lost 7 bases and J lost 9; bases outside the gene matches: 7. In germline, CDR1 is DFQATT, CDR2 SNEGSKA (reference sequence). The CDR3: CSVVSGLAGGEQFF. The CDR3 nucleotides are TGCAGTGTTGTGTCGGGACTAGCGGGAGGTGAGCAGTTCTTC.

This clonotype was recorded a few times. V and J are TRBV19 and TRBJ1-2; 7 positions agree with TRBD1. The CDR3 covers 14 residues. Trimming took 10 bases from V and 3 from J; bases not matched to a gene: 11. In germline, CDR1 is LNHDA, CDR2 SQIVND (reference sequence). The CDR3 reads CATSKRGQDYGYTF. The CDR3 DNA follows: TGTGCCACCTCCAAAAGGGGGCAAGACTATGGCTACACCTTC.

This clonotype was detected only a few times. The V call is TRBV20-1, the J call TRBJ2-1, with D possibly matching TRBD2 (6 bases). With 8 bases removed from V and 0 bases from J, the gap between germline ends came to 14 bases. Per germline, CDR1 DFQATT and CDR2 SNEGSKA (reference sequence). This CDR3 comprises 14 residues. The CDR3 DNA is TGCAGTTCCGCTAGCGTAGGCTCCTACAATGAGCAGTTCTTC. Its translation is CSSASVGSYNEQFF.

Notes on this clonotype: At one boundary the junction diverges from the germline segment, which might be a read error. The chain joins TRBV6-1 to TRBJ1-1; unclear D gene. CDR1 and CDR2 (germline): MNHNS, SASEGT. The CDR3 is made up of 14 amino acids. Written as DNA, the CDR3 is TGTGCCACCAGTGAAAAGGGTAGGTGGACTGAAGCTTTCTTT. Its translation: CATSEKGRWTEAFF.

This clonotype has just a few counts. The chain combines TRBV27 with TRBJ2-3, with D possibly being TRBD2 (5 bases). Germline values: CDR1 MNHEY, CDR2 SMNVEV (reference sequence). Trimming took off 2 bases at V and 5 bases at J, with 11 bases between the two ends. CDR3 length equals 14 residues. CDR3: CASSLTSGGDTQYF. CDR3 nucleotide sequence: TGTGCCAGCAGTTTAACCAGCGGAGGAGATACGCAGTATTTT.

In its sample, this clonotype was seen a few times. The genes are TRBV6-6 and TRBJ2-5; no clear D gene. V was pared by 0 bases and J by 5 bases, with 7 bases between. The CDR3 contains 13 residues. Germline CDR1 MNHNY, CDR2 SVGAGI (reference sequence). CDR3: CASSYSSGETQYF. For the CDR3, the DNA is TGTGCCAGCAGTTACTCTAGTGGGGAGACCCAGTACTTC.